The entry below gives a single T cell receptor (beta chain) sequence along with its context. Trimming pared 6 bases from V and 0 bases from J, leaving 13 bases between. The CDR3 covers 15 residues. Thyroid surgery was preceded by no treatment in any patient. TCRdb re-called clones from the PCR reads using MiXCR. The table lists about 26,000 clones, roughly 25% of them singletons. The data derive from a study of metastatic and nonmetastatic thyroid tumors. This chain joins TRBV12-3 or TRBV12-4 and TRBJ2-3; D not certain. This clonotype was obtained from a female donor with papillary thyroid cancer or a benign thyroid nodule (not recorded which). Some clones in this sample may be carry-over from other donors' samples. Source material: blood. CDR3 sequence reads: CASRWRITSTDTQYF. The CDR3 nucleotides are TGTGCCAGCAGGTGGCGTATTACTAGCACAGATACGCAGTATTTT.